These T cell receptor beta chains were read from a single sample in a study of regulatory T cells in long-lasting Graves disease. One entry per CDR3 protein results from TCRdb running MiXCR on the multiplex PCR reads. The data show approximately 470,000 distinct CDR3 sequences, 15% to 20% seen once. The same data also contributed to another study, on T cells in Graves' hyperthyroidism and ophthalmopathy.

Sequences were derived from peripheral blood mononuclear cells (PBMCs), sampled at new diagnosis, from a patient treated with antithyroid drugs. These receptors all come from a man between 35 and 55 years old with Graves disease. Both conserved end residues are part of each CDR3. D genes are given only for firm matches. Size is omitted from some rows. Given values are once, few, many or a class for expanded clones.

>once|.|TRBV11-3|16|TRBJ1-1
CASSLGGRGGYTEAFF
TGTGCCAGCAGCTTGGGAGGGCGAGGTGGCTACACTGAAGCTTTCTTT
>many|.|TRBV28|15|TRBJ1-1
CASSFSQIMNTEAFF
TGTGCCAGCAGTTTTTCGCAAATCATGAACACTGAAGCTTTCTTT
>many|.|TRBV5-1|15|TRBJ2-3
CASSSDGRLVDTQYF
TGCGCCAGCAGCTCCGACGGTAGACTAGTCGATACGCAGTATTTT
>many|.|TRBV28|11|TRBJ1-1
CASRLATEAFF
TGTGCCAGTAGGCTGGCCACTGAAGCTTTCTTT
>many|TRBD2|TRBV28|15|TRBJ2-3
CASSYFSGPTDTQYF
TGTGCCAGCAGCTACTTTAGCGGGCCCACAGATACGCAGTATTTT
>few|.|TRBV27|14|TRBJ2-5
CASSLTGSKETQYF
TGTGCCAGCAGTTTAACTGGATCAAAAGAGACCCAGTACTTC
>.|TRBD2|TRBV20-1|17|TRBJ2-4
CSARSTLWREPKNIQYF
TGCAGTGCTAGATCCACGTTGTGGCGGGAGCCCAAAAACATTCAGTACTTC
>many|.|TRBV3-1|16|TRBJ1-2
CASSPQALRTYYGYTF
TGTGCCAGCAGCCCACAGGCTCTTCGTACCTACTATGGCTACACCTTC
>few|TRBD2|TRBV27|12|TRBJ2-1
CASLAGGNEQFF
TGTGCCAGTCTAGCGGGAGGAAATGAGCAGTTCTTC
>.|.|TRBV24-1|15|TRBJ1-1
CATSDPRGRDTEAFF
TGTGCCACCAGTGACCCTCGTGGGAGAGACACTGAAGCTTTCTTT
>many|TRBD1|TRBV12-5|14|TRBJ2-5
CASASQGAGETQYF
TGTGCTAGTGCCTCACAGGGGGCTGGAGAGACCCAGTACTTC